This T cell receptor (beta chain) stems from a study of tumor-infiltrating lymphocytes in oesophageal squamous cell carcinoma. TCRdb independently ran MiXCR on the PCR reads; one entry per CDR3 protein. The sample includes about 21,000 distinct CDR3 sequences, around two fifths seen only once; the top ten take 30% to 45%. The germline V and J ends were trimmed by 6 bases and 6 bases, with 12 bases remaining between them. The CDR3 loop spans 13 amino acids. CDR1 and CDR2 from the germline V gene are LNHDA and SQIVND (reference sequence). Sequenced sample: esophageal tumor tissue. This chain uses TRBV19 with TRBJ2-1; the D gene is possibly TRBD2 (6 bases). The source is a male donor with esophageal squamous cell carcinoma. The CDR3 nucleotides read TGTGCCAGTAGGATGGACGGGGGCAATGAGCAGTTCTTC. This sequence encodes CASRMDGGNEQFF.